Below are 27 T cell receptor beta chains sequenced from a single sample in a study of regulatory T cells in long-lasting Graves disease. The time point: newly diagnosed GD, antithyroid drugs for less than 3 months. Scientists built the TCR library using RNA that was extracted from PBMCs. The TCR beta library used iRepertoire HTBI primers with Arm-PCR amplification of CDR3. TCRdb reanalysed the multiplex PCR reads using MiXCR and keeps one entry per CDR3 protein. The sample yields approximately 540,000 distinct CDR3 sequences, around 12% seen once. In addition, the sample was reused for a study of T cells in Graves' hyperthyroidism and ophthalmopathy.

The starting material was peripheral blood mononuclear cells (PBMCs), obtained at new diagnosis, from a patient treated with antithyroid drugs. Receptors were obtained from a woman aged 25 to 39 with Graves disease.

The DNA of the CDR3 is TGTGCCAGTACACCTTCAAGGGGGGAGGGCACTGAAGCTTTCTTT. Its protein is CASTPSRGEGTEAFF. The V call is TRBV19, the J call TRBJ1-1; D is perhaps TRBD1 (6 bases). The CDR3 is 15 amino acids. V was cut by 7 bases and J by 4 bases, with 19 bases left in between. The V gene's germline CDR1 is LNHDA and CDR2 SQIVND (reference sequence).

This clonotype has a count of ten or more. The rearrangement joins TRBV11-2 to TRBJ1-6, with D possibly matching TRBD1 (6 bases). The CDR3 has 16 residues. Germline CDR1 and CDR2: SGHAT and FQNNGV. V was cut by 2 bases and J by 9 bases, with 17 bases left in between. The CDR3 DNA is TGTGCCAGCAGCTTAACCCCCGGGGGCCGTCGTTCACCCCTCCACTTT. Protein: CASSLTPGGRRSPLHF.

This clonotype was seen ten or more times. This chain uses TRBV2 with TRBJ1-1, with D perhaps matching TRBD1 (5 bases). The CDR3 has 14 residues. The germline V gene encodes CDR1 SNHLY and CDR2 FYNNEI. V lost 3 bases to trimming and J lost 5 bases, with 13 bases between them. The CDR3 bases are TGTGCCAGCAGTGACAGGGTTGGTGGGACTGAAGCTTTCTTT. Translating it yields CASSDRVGGTEAFF.

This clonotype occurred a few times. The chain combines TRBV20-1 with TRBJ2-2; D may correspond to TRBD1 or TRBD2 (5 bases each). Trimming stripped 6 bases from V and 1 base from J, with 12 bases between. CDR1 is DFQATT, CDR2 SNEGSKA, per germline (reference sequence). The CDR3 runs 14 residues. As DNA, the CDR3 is TGCAGTGCAACGGGACGGAAGAACACCGGGGAGCTGTTTTTT. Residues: CSATGRKNTGELFF.

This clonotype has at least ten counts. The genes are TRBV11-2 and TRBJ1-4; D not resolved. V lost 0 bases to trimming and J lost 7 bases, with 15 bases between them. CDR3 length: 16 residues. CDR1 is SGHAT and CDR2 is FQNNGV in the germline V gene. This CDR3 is CASSLDRRSRVEKLFF. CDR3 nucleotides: TGTGCCAGCAGCTTAGATCGCCGCTCTCGGGTTGAAAAACTGTTTTTT.

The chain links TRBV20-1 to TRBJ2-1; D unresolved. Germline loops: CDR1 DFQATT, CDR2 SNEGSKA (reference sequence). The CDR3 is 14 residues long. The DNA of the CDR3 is TGCAGCGCACCCCTGGCTCCGACCTACAATGAGCAGTTCTTC. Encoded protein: CSAPLAPTYNEQFF.

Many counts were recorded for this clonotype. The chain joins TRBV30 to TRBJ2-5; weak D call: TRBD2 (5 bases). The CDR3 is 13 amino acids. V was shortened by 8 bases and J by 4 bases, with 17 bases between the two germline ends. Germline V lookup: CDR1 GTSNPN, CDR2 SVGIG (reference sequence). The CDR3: CASQRVWLETQYF. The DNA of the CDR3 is TGTGCCAGTCAGAGGGTTTGGCTAGAGACCCAGTACTTC. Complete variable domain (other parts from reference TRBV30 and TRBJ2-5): SQTIHQWPATLVQPVGSPLSLECTVEGTSNPNLYWYRQAAGRGLQLLFYSVGIGQISSEVPQNLSASRPQDRQFILSSKKLLLSDSGFYLCASQRVWLETQYFGPGTRLLVL.

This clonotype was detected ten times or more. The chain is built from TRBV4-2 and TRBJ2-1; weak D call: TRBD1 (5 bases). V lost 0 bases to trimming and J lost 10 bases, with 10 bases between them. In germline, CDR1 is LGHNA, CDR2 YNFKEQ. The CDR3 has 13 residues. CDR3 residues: CASSQDEGAEQFF. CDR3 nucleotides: TGTGCCAGCAGCCAAGATGAAGGGGCCGAGCAGTTCTTC.

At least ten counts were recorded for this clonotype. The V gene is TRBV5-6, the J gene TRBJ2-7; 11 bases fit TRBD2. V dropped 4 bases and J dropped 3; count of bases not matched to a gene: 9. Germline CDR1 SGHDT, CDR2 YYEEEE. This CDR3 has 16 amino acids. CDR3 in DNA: TGTGCCAGCAGCAGGGGCCCGGGACTAGCGGTCTACGAGCAGTACTTC. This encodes CASSRGPGLAVYEQYF.

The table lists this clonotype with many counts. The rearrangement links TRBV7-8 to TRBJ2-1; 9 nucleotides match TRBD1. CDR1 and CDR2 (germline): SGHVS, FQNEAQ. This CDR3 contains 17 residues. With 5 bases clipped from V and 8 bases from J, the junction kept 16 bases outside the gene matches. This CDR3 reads CASSNTYARDRVDEQFF. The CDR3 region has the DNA TGTGCCAGCAGCAATACTTACGCCCGGGACAGGGTAGATGAGCAGTTCTTC.

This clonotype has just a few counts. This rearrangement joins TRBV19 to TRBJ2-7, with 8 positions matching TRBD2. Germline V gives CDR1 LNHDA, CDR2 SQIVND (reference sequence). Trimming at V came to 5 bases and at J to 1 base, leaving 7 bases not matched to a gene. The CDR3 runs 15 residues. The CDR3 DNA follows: TGTGCCAGTAGTGCCCGACTAGCGACGTCCTACGAGCAGTACTTC. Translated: CASSARLATSYEQYF.

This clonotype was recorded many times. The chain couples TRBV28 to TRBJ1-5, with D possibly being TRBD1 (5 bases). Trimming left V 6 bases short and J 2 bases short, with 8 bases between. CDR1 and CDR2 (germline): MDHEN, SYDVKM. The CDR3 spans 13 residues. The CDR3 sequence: CASRGEGNQPQHF. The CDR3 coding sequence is TGTGCCAGCAGGGGGGAAGGCAATCAGCCCCAGCATTTT.

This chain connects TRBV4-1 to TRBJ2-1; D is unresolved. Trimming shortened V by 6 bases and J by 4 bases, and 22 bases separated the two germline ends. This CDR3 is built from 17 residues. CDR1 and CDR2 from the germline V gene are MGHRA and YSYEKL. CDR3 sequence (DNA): TGCGCCAGCAGTAGAACCTTAGCCCGTTCGGTGTACAATGAGCAGTTCTTC. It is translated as CASSRTLARSVYNEQFF.

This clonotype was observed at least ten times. The CDR3 protein is CASSHWESMNTEAFF. The CDR3, as DNA: TGCGCCAGCAGCCACTGGGAGTCCATGAACACTGAAGCTTTCTTT. V usage is TRBV4-3 and J usage is TRBJ1-1; no reliable D call. This CDR3 spans 15 amino acids. V dropped 3 bases and J dropped 0 bases, with 11 bases sitting between them. The V gene's germline CDR1 is LGHNA and CDR2 YSLEER.

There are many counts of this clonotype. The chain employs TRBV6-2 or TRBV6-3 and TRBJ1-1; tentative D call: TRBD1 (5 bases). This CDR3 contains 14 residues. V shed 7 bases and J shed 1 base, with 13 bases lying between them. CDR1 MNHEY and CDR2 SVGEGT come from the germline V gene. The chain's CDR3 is CASKDNRKNTEAFF. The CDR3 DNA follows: TGTGCCAGCAAGGACAACCGGAAGAACACTGAAGCTTTCTTT.

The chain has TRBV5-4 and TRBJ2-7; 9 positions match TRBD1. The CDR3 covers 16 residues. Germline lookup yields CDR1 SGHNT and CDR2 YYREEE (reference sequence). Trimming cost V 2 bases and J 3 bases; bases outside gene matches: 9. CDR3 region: CASSFSGGTGIYEQYF. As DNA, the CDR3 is TGTGCCAGCAGCTTTTCGGGCGGGACAGGGATCTACGAGCAGTACTTC.

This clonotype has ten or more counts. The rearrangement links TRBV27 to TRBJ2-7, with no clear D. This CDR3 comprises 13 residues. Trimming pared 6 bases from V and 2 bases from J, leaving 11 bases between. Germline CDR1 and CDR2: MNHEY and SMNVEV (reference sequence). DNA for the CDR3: TGTGCCAGCAGGGGTTACTCCACCTACGAGCAGTACTTC. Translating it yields CASRGYSTYEQYF.

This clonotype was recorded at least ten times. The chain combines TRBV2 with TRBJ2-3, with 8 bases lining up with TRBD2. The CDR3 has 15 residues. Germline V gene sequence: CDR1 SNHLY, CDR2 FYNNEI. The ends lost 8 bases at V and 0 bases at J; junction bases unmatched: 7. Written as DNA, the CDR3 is TGTGCCAGCGATCTAGCGGGTATGAGCACAGATACGCAGTATTTT. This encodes CASDLAGMSTDTQYF.

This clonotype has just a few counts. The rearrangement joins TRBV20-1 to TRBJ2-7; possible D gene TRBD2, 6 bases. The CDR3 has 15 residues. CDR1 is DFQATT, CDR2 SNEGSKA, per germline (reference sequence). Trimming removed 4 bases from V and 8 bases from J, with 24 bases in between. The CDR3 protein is CSAIDSGLGLLKQYF. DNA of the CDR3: TGCAGTGCTATAGATTCGGGACTCGGCCTCCTCAAGCAGTACTTC.

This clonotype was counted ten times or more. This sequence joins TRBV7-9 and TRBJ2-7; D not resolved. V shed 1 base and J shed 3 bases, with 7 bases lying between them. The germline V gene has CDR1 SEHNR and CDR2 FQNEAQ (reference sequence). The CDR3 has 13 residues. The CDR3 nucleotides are TGTGCCAGCAGCTTAGGTTACAACTACGAGCAGTACTTC. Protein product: CASSLGYNYEQYF.

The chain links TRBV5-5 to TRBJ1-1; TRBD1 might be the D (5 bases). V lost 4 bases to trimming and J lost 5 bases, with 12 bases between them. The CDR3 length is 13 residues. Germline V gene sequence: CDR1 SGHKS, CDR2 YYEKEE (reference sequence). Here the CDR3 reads CASSPTWGTEAFF. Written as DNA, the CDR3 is TGTGCCAGCAGCCCAACGTGGGGGACTGAAGCTTTCTTT. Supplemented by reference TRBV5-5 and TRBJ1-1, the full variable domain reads DAGVTQSPTHLIKTRGQQVTLRCSPISGHKSVSWYQQVLGQGPQFIFQYYEKEERGRGNFPDRFSARQFPNYSSELNVNALLLGDSALYLCASSPTWGTEAFFGQGTRLTVV.

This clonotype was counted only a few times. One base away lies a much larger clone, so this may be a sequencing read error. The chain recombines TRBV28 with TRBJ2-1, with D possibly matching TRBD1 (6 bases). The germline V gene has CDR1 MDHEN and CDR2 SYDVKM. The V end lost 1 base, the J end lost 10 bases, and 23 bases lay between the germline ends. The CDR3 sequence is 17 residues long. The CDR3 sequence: CASSLLGIDRRSYEQFF. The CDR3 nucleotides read TGTGCCAGCAGTTTATTGGGCATAGACAGGCGCTCCTACGAGCAGTTCTTC.

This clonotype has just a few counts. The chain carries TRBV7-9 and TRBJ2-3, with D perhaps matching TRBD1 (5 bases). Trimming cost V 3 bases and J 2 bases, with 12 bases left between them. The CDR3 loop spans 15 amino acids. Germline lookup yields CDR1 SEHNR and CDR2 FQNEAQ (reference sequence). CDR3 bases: TGTGCCAGCAGCTTGACAGTCGGCATCACAGATACGCAGTATTTT. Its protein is CASSLTVGITDTQYF.

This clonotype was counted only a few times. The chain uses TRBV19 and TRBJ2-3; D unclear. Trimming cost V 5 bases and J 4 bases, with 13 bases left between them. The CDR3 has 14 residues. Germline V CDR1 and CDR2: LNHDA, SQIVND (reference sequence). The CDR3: CASSVQETSDTQYF. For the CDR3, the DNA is TGTGCCAGTAGTGTTCAGGAAACTTCAGATACGCAGTATTTT.

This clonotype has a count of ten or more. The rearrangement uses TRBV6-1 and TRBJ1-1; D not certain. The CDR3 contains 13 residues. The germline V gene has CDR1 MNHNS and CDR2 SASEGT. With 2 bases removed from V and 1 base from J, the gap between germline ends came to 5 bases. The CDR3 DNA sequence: TGTGCCAGCAGTGAAAAGAGGAACACTGAAGCTTTCTTT. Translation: CASSEKRNTEAFF.

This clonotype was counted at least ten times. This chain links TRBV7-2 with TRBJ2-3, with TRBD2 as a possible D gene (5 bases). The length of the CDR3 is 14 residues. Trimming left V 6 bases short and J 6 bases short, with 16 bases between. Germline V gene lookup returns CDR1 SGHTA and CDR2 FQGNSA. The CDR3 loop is CASSSRAKADTQYF. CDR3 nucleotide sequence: TGTGCCAGCAGTTCGAGGGCCAAGGCGGATACGCAGTATTTT.

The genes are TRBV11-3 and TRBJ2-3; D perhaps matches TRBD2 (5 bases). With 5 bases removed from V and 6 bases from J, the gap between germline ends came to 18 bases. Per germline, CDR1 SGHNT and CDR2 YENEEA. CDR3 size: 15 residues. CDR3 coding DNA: TGTGCCAGCAGCCGACGAGAGACTACGTCGGATACGCAGTATTTT. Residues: CASSRRETTSDTQYF.